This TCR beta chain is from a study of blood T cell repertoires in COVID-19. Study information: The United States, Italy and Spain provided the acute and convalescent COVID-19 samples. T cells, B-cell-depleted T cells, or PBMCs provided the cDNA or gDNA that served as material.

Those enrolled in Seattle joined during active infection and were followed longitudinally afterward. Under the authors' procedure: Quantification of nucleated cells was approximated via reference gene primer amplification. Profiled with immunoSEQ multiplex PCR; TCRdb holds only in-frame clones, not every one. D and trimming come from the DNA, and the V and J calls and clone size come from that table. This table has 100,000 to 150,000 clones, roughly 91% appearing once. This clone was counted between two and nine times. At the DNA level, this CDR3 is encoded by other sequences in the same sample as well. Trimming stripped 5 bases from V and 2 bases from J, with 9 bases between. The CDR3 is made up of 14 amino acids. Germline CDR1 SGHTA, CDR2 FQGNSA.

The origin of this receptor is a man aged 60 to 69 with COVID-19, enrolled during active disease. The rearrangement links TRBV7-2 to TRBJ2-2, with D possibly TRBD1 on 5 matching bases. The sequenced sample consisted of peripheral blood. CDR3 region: CASSKQVNTGELFF. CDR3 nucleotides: TGTGCCAGCAGCAAACAGGTTAACACCGGGGAGCTGTTTTTT.